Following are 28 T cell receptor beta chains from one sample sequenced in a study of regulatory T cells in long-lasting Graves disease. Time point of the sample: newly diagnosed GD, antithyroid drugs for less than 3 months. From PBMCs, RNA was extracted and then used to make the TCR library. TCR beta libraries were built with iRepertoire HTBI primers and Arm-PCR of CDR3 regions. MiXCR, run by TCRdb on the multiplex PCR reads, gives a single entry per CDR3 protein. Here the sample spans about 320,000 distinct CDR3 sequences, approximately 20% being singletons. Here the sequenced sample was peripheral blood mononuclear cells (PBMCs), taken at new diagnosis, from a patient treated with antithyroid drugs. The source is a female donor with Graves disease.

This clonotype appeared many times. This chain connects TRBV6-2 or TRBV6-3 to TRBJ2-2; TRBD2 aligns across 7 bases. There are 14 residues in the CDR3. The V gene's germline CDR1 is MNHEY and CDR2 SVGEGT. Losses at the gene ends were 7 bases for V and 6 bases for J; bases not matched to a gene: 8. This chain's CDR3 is CASKDGGRAGELFF. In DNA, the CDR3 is TGTGCCAGCAAAGATGGAGGGAGGGCCGGGGAGCTGTTTTTT.

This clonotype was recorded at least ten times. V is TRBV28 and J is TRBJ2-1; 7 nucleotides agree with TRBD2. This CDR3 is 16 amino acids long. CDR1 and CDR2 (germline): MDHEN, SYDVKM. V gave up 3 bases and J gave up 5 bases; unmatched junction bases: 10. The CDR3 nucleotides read TGTGCCAGCAGTTTGGTGGGGGAGGGCCTCAACAATGAGCAGTTCTTC. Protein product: CASSLVGEGLNNEQFF.

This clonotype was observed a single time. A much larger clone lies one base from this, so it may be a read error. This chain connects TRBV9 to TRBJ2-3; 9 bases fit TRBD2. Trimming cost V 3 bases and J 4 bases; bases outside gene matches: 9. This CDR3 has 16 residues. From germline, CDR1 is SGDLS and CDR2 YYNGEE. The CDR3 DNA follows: TGTGCCAGCAGCGAGCAGGGCGGGAGGGCCGCAGATACGCAGTATTTT. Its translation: CASSEQGGRAADTQYF. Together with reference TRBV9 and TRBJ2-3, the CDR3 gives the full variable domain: DSGVTQTPKHLITATGQRVTLRCSPRSGDLSVYWYQQSLDQGLQFLIQYYNGEERAKGNILERFSAQQFPDLHSELNLSSLELGDSALYFCASSEQGGRAADTQYFGPGTRLTVL.

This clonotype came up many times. The CDR3 is CSARASGRDTGELFF. The CDR3 bases are TGCAGTGCTAGAGCTAGCGGGAGGGACACCGGGGAGCTGTTTTTT. The chain has TRBV20-1 and TRBJ2-2; 12 bases match TRBD2. Germline V gene lookup returns CDR1 DFQATT and CDR2 SNEGSKA (reference sequence). CDR3 length: 15 residues. Unmatched junction bases numbered 0, after V lost 1 base and J lost 3 bases.

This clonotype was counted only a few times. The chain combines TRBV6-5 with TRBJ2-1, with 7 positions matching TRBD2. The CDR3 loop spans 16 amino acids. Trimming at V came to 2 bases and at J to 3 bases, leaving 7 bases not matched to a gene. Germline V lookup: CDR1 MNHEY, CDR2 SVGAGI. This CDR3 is CASSYVTGLGYNEQFF. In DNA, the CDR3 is TGTGCCAGCAGTTACGTTACAGGACTAGGCTACAATGAGCAGTTCTTC.

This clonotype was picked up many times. The CDR3 loop is CASGFSGSYEQYF. CDR3 sequence (DNA): TGTGCCAGTGGTTTCAGCGGCTCCTACGAGCAGTACTTC. The chain uses TRBV19 and TRBJ2-7; maybe TRBD2 (5 bases). The CDR3 runs 13 residues. Germline values: CDR1 LNHDA, CDR2 SQIVND (reference sequence). Trimming cost V 8 bases and J 0 bases, with 11 bases left between them.

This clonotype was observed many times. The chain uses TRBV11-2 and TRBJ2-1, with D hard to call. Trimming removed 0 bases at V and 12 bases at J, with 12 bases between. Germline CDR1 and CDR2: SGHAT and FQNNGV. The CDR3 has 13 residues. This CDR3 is CASSLEGPWGQFF. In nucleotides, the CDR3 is TGTGCCAGCAGCTTAGAGGGTCCCTGGGGGCAGTTCTTC.

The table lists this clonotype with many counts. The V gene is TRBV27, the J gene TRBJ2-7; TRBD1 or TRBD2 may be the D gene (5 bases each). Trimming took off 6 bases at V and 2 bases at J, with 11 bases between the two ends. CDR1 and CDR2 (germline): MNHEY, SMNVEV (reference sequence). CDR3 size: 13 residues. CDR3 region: CASSLGETYEQYF. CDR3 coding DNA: TGTGCCAGCAGCTTAGGGGAGACCTACGAGCAGTACTTC.

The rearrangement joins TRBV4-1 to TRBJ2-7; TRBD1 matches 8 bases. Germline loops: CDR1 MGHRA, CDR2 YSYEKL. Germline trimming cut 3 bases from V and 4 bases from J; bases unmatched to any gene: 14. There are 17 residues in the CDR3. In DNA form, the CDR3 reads TGCGCCAGCAGCCACGAATTGTACCAGGGGGCTCTATACGAGCAGTACTTC. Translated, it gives CASSHELYQGALYEQYF.

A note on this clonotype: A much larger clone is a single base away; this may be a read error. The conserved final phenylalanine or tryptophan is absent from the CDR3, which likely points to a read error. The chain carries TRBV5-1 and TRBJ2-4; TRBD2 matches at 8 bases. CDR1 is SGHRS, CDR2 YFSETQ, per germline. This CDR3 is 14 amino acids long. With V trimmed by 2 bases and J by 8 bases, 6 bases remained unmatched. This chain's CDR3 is CASSLRGAGDIQYI. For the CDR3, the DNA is TGCGCCAGCAGCTTAAGGGGAGCGGGAGACATTCAGTACATC.

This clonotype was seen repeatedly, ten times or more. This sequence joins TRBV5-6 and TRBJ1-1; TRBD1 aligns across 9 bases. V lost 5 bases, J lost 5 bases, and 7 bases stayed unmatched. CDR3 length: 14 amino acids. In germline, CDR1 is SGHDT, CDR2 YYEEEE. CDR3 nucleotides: TGTGCCAGCAGACCACAGGGGGCGCGAACTGAAGCTTTCTTT. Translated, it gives CASRPQGARTEAFF.

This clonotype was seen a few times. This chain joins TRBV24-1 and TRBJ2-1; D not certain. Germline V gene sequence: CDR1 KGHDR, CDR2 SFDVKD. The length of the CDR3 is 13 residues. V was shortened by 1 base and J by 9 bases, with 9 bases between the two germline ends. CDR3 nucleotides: TGTGCCACCAGTGATTTAAGGCGCGGTGAGCAGTTCTTC. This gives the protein CATSDLRRGEQFF.

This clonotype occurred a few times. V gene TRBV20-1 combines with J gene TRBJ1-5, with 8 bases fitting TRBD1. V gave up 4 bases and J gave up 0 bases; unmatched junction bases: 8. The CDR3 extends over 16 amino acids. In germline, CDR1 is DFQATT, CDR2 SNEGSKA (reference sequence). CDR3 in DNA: TGCAGTGCTAAGGGGGGGGACAGGTATAGCAATCAGCCCCAGCATTTT. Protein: CSAKGGDRYSNQPQHF.

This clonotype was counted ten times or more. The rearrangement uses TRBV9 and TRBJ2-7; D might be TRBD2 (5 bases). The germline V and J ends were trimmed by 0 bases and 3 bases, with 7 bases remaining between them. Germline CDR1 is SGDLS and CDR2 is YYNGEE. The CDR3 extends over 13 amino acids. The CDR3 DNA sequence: TGTGCCAGCAGCGTAGCAGACTACTACGAGCAGTACTTC. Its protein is CASSVADYYEQYF.

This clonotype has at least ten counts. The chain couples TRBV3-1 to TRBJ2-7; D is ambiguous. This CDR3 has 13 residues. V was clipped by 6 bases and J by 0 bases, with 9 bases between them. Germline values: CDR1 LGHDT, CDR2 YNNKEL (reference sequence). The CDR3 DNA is TGTGCCAGCAGAAGGGCTAGCTCCTACGAGCAGTACTTC. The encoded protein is CASRRASSYEQYF.

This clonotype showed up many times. The CDR3 loop reads CASSASSGIYTGELFF. Written as DNA, the CDR3 is TGTGCCAGCAGCGCGTCTTCAGGGATTTACACCGGGGAGCTGTTTTTT. The rearrangement links TRBV9 to TRBJ2-2; maybe TRBD1 (5 bases). CDR1 and CDR2 from the germline V gene are SGDLS and YYNGEE. V was clipped by 3 bases and J by 3 bases, with 15 bases between them. This CDR3 spans 16 amino acids.

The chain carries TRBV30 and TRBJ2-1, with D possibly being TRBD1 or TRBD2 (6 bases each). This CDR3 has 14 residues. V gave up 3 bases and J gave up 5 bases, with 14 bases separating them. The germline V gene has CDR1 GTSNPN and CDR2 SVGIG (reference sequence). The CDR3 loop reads CAWRLRGLHNEQFF. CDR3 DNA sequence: TGTGCCTGGAGACTTCGGGGGCTCCACAATGAGCAGTTCTTC.

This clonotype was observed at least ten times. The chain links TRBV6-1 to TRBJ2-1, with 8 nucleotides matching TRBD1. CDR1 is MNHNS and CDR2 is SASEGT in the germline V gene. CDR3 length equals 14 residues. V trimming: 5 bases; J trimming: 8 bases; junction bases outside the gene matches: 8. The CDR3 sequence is CASSRTGPRDEQFF. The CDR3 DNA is TGTGCCAGCAGTAGGACAGGGCCTAGGGATGAGCAGTTCTTC.

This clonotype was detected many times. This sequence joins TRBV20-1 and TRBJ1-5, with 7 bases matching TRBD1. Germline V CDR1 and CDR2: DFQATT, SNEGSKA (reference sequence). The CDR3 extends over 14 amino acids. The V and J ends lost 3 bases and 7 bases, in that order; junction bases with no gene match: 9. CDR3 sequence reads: CSARPQGNGQPQHF. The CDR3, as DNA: TGCAGTGCTAGGCCACAGGGGAATGGGCAGCCCCAGCATTTT.

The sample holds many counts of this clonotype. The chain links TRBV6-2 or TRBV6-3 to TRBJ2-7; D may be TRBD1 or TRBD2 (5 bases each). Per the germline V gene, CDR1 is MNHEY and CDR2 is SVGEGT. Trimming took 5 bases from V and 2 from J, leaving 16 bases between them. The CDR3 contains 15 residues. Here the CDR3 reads CASSELGQGPYEQYF. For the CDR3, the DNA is TGTGCCAGCAGTGAACTAGGGCAGGGCCCCTACGAGCAGTACTTC.

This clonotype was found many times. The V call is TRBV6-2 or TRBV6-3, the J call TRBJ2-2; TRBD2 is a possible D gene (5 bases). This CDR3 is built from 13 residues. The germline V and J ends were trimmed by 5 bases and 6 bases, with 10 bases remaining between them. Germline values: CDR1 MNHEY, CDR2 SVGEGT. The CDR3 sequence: CASSAGFAGELFF. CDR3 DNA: TGTGCCAGCAGTGCGGGCTTCGCCGGGGAGCTGTTTTTT.

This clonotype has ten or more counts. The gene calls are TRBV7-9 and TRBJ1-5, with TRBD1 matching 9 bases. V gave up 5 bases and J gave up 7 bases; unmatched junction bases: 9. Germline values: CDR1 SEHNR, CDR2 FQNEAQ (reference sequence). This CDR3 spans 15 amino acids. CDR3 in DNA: TGTGCCAGCAGCCTGACAGGGGGTGGAGGACAGCCCCAGCATTTT. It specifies CASSLTGGGGQPQHF.

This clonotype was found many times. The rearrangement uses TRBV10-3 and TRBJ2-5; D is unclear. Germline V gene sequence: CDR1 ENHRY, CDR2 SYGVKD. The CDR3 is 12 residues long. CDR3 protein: CATGPFQETQYF. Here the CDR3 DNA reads TGTGCTACGGGTCCCTTCCAAGAGACCCAGTACTTC.

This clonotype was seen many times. The CDR3 here is CATSDLGDGLQETQYF. CDR3 nucleotides: TGTGCCACCAGTGATTTAGGGGACGGACTTCAAGAGACCCAGTACTTC. This chain joins TRBV24-1 and TRBJ2-5, with D perhaps being TRBD1 or TRBD2 (5 bases each). V dropped 1 base and J dropped 2 bases, with 13 bases sitting between them. Germline-derived CDR1 and CDR2 are KGHDR and SFDVKD. The CDR3 is 16 residues long.

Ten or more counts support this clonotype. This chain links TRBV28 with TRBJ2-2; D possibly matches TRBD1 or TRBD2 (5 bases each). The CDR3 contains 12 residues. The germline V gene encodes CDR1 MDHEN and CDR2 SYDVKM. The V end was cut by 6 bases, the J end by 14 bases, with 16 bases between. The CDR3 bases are TGTGCCAGCAGAACCGGGACCCTCGGCCTGTTTTTT. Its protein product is CASRTGTLGLFF. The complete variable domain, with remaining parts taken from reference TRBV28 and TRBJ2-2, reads DVKVTQSSRYLVKRTGEKVFLECVQDMDHENMFWYRQDPGLGLRLIYFSYDVKMKEKGDIPEGYSVSREKKERFSLILESASTNQTSMYLCASRTGTLGLFFGEGSRLTVL.

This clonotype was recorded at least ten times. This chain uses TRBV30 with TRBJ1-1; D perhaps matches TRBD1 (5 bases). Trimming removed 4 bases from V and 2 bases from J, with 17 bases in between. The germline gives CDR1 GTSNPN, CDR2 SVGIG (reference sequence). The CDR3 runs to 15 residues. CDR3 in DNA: TGTGCCTGGACCCCTCTCACGACAGCTAACACTGAAGCTTTCTTT. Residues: CAWTPLTTANTEAFF.

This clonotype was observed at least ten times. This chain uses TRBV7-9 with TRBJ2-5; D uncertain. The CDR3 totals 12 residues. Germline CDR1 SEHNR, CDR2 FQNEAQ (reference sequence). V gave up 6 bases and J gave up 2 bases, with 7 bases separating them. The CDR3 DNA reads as TGTGCCAGCAGTTCCGGTCAAGAGACCCAGTACTTC. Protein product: CASSSGQETQYF.

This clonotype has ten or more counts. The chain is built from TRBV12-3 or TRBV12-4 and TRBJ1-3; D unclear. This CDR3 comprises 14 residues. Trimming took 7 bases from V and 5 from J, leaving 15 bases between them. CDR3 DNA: TGTGCCAGCACCTCGGGGAGCGTTAGAAACACCATATATTTT. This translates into CASTSGSVRNTIYF.